One sample yielded the 5 T cell receptor beta chains listed below, sequenced in a study of control samples from healthy donors and cancer patients. Only in-frame clones appear in the TCRdb table, and some are missing; sequencing was by immunoSEQ multiplex PCR. The table includes around 94,000 clones, roughly 86% detected once. The sequencing sample was made of blood. Source of these receptors: a woman between 45 and 60 years old in good health.

The rearrangement uses TRBV5-4 and TRBJ2-7; tentatively, D is TRBD1 or TRBD2 (6 bases each). Trimming removed 5 bases at V and 2 bases at J, with 20 bases between. CDR3 size: 16 residues. In germline, CDR1 is SGHNT, CDR2 YYREEE (reference sequence). This CDR3 reads CASSAPGTRRAYEQYF. The CDR3, as DNA: TGTGCCAGCAGTGCTCCGGGGACACGGAGGGCCTACGAGCAGTACTTC. Together with reference TRBV5-4 and TRBJ2-7, the CDR3 gives the full variable domain: ETGVTQSPTHLIKTRGQQVTLRCSSQSGHNTVSWYQQALGQGPQFIFQYYREEENGRGNFPPRFSGLQFPNYSSELNVNALELDDSALYLCASSAPGTRRAYEQYFGPGTRLTVT.

On this clone: This sample includes further DNA sequences coding for the same CDR3. The chain uses TRBV7-3 and TRBJ2-2; TRBD2 agrees at 7 bases. The germline V gene has CDR1 SGHTA and CDR2 FQGTGA. The CDR3 contains 14 residues. V dropped 2 bases and J dropped 6; count of bases not matched to a gene: 3. In DNA, the CDR3 is TGTGCCAGCAGCTTAGTGCGGGGGTCCGGGGAGCTGTTTTTT. This gives the protein CASSLVRGSGELFF.

This rearrangement joins TRBV6-5 to TRBJ1-2; no firm D call. V gave up 0 bases and J gave up 7 bases, with 15 bases separating them. Germline loops: CDR1 MNHEY, CDR2 SVGAGI. This CDR3 has 15 residues. CDR3 DNA: TGTGCCAGCAGTTACTCGATAGGTATTTTAGGTGGCTACACCTTC. Translated, it gives CASSYSIGILGGYTF.

This chain connects TRBV5-4 to TRBJ2-3; D is tentatively TRBD1 or TRBD2 (5 bases each). CDR3 length: 17 residues. The germline CDR1 and CDR2 sequences are SGHNT and YYREEE (reference sequence). Trimming left V 3 bases short and J 0 bases short, with 17 bases between. The DNA for the CDR3 is TGTGCCAGCAGCTCCCCGGCCGGGACGCCTAGCACAGATACGCAGTATTTT. It is translated as CASSSPAGTPSTDTQYF.

Only one count was recorded for this clone. The CDR3 reads CASSRGQGPTEAFF. The DNA of the CDR3 is TGTGCCAGCAGTCGGGGACAGGGTCCCACTGAAGCTTTCTTT. The genes are TRBV6-6 and TRBJ1-1; 9 bases fit TRBD1. Germline-derived CDR1 and CDR2 are MNHNY and SVGAGI (reference sequence). Trimming removed 5 bases from V and 4 bases from J; junction bases left unmatched: 5. The CDR3 is 14 amino acids.